This TCR beta chain was profiled in a study of neurological immune-mediated disorders. A total of 2 million PBMCs stored at -80 degrees C provided the unsorted libraries. A 10-nucleotide random UMI tagged transcripts in template-switch 5'RACE cDNA synthesis. In TCRdb, the 5' RACE reads were re-called with MiXCR into one record per CDR3 protein. The sample records 35,000 to 40,000 distinct CDR3 sequences, 6% to 8.5% being singletons. The germline CDR1 and CDR2 sequences are SEHNR and FQNEAQ (reference sequence). The V gene lost 6 bases and the J gene lost 3 bases, with 17 bases spanning the gap. This CDR3 is built from 15 residues. In its sample, this clonotype was seen many times.

The receptor was isolated from a woman aged 35 to 49 in good health. This sequence joins TRBV7-9 and TRBJ1-1; tentative D call: TRBD1 (5 bases). Sequenced material: PBMCs. The CDR3: CASSPPGTLDTEAFF. In nucleotides, the CDR3 is TGTGCCAGCAGTCCGCCAGGGACGCTTGACACTGAAGCTTTCTTT.